This T cell receptor beta chain was observed in a study of lymphopenia after photon versus proton radiotherapy. Study-wide findings and caveats: After lymphocyte nadir, photon-treated repertoires showed oligoclonal expansion, especially CD8+ Temra.

The data were produced by immunoSEQ multiplex PCR, yet TCRdb's version contains in-frame clones alone and is incomplete. The sample has around 33,000 clones, 89% seen once; the top ten hold about 6.3%. The CDR3 has 15 amino acids. Germline CDR1 is KGHSH and CDR2 is LQKENI. A word on this clone: The target antigen is unknown.

The rearrangement links TRBV18 to TRBJ2-5, with D possibly being TRBD1 (5 bases). TRBJ2-7 matches the DNA end more closely, so the J call is doubtful. The specimen was peripheral blood, collected from a patient treated with proton-based radiotherapy. This sequence originates from a woman in her seventies with pancreatic cancer. Some clones in this sample may be carry-over from other donors' samples. In DNA form, the CDR3 reads TGTGCCAGCTCACCTACTCCAGGGTCTTCCTACGAGCAGTACTTC. Translation gives CASSPTPGSSYEQYF.